These T cell receptor beta chains were read from a single sample in a study of T-cell reconstitution after alpha-beta-depleted transplantation in children. TCRdb re-derived calls from the PCR reads in MiXCR, one entry per CDR3 protein. The repertoire has approximately 300,000 distinct CDR3 sequences, nearly 8% of them found once; the top ten carry 9.1%. The sequenced sample was peripheral blood, obtained 360 days after TCRalphabeta/CD19-depleted stem cell transplant. These receptors were taken from a female patient aged 2-15 years who had a stem cell transplant for Fanconi anemia, so the T cells may come from the graft donor. CDR3s include the opening cysteine and the closing phenylalanine or tryptophan. The D gene is left open where the match is weak. Size is stated for part of the rows, as once, few or many counts, or as a class when the clone is expanded.

TRBJ2-1	many	TRBV7-3	TRBD2	14	CASSLRGLGDEQFF	TGTGCCAGCAGCTTAAGGGGACTAGGAGATGAGCAGTTCTTC
TRBJ1-1	.	TRBV30	TRBD1	18	CAWSGINVRTGDNTEAFF	TGTGCCTGGAGTGGGATTAATGTGAGGACAGGGGATAACACTGAAGCTTTCTTT
TRBJ1-5	many	TRBV5-1	.	13	CASSLAQGQPQHF	TGCGCCAGCAGCTTGGCCCAGGGTCAGCCCCAGCATTTT
TRBJ2-1	many	TRBV20-1	TRBD2	12	CSGAGGPNEQFF	TGCAGCGGGGCGGGAGGGCCAAATGAGCAGTTCTTC
TRBJ2-7	many	TRBV11-2	.	15	CASSLELTSPYEQYF	TGTGCCAGCAGCTTAGAGCTCACTAGTCCCTACGAGCAGTACTTC
TRBJ2-5	many	TRBV12-3/TRBV12-4	TRBD2	17	CASSLARRLAVEETQYF	TGTGCCAGCAGTTTAGCGCGACGACTAGCGGTTGAAGAGACCCAGTACTTC
TRBJ2-7	few	TRBV18	.	15	CASSPRAGDSLEQYF	TGTGCCAGCTCACCACGAGCAGGGGATAGTCTCGAGCAGTACTTC
TRBJ2-5	many	TRBV5-1	TRBD1	14	CASSLAGQGATQYF	TGCGCCAGCAGCTTGGCGGGACAGGGGGCGACCCAGTACTTC
TRBJ2-1	few	TRBV7-3	TRBD2	14	CASSLSGRNNEQFF	TGTGCCAGCAGCCTTAGCGGGAGAAACAATGAGCAGTTCTTC
TRBJ1-4	few	TRBV20-1	TRBD1	16	CSARVPGGATNEKLFF	TGCAGTGCTAGAGTCCCAGGGGGGGCAACTAATGAAAAACTGTTTTTT
TRBJ1-2	few	TRBV5-6	TRBD1	16	CASSLEFRGANYGYTF	TGTGCCAGCAGCTTGGAGTTCAGGGGGGCTAACTATGGCTACACCTTC
TRBJ2-7	many	TRBV14	TRBD2	19	CASSQEWGLALIGSYEQYF	TGTGCCAGCAGCCAAGAATGGGGACTAGCACTTATCGGGTCCTACGAGCAGTACTTC
TRBJ1-1	few	TRBV7-9	.	14	CASSFPAPNTEAFF	TGTGCCAGCAGCTTTCCGGCACCCAACACTGAAGCTTTCTTT
TRBJ2-6	many	TRBV12-3/TRBV12-4	TRBD2	15	CACGLAGVGANVLTF	TGTGCATGTGGACTAGCGGGAGTTGGGGCCAACGTCCTGACTTTC
TRBJ1-3	few	TRBV6-5	.	14	CASSYSMRGNTIYF	TGTGCCAGCAGTTACTCAATGAGAGGAAACACCATATATTTT
TRBJ2-3	.	TRBV5-1	TRBD2	16	CASSGVTSGGGDTQYF	TGCGCCAGCAGCGGAGTGACTAGCGGGGGGGGCGATACGCAGTATTTT
TRBJ2-7	few	TRBV5-1	.	13	CASSLLSSYEQYF	TGCGCCAGCAGCTTGCTCAGCTCCTACGAGCAGTACTTC
TRBJ1-6	many	TRBV28	.	15	CASSLGRALNSPLHF	TGTGCCAGCAGTTTGGGCAGGGCTTTAAATTCACCCCTCCACTTT
TRBJ1-2	.	TRBV7-2	.	13	CASSLVQNYGYTF	TGTGCCAGCAGCTTGGTCCAGAACTATGGCTACACCTTC
TRBJ1-1	.	TRBV20-1	TRBD1	15	CSAKTGRKANTEAFF	TGCAGTGCTAAGACAGGGCGGAAAGCGAACACTGAAGCTTTCTTT
TRBJ2-2	.	TRBV4-1	TRBD1	16	CASSQAAGGPTGELFF	TGCGCCAGCAGCCAAGCGGCAGGGGGCCCCACCGGGGAGCTGTTTTTT
TRBJ1-3	many	TRBV20-1	.	16	CSARDAQVFSGNTIYF	TGCAGTGCTAGAGATGCACAGGTCTTCTCTGGAAACACCATATATTTT
TRBJ2-5	many	TRBV20-1	.	14	CSARDSRGFETQYF	TGCAGTGCTAGAGATTCCCGGGGTTTCGAGACCCAGTACTTC
TRBJ2-2	many	TRBV4-3	.	17	CASSQDALTGRTGELFF	TGCGCCAGCAGCCAAGATGCCCTGACAGGCCGCACCGGGGAGCTGTTTTTT
TRBJ1-1	many	TRBV18	.	15	CASSPPSFRNTEAFF	TGTGCCAGCTCCCCCCCTTCCTTCAGGAACACTGAAGCTTTCTTT
TRBJ1-3	.	TRBV20-1	.	13	CSASSLGRNTIYF	TGCAGTGCTAGCTCCCTTGGCCGAAACACCATATATTTT
TRBJ2-7	.	TRBV29-1	TRBD1	11	CSVRQGSEQYF	TGCAGCGTGCGACAGGGGTCCGAGCAGTACTTC